What follows is one TCR beta chain and its context. Its antigen is not known. The V and J ends lost 3 bases and 2 bases respectively, with 17 bases between them. This CDR3 contains 16 residues. CDR1 and CDR2 from the germline V gene are MNHNS and SASEGT. The PCR was carried out with 60 Vbeta primers and 13 Jbeta primers. This table comes from immunoSEQ multiplex PCR, and its TCRdb copy is limited to in-frame clones, with some not included. Of fewer than 200,000 clones in the sample, 65% to 85% were seen once. The data originate from a study of cytomegalovirus exposure and HLA in healthy donors. General observations from the study: In a later analysis, across HLA loci, associated TCR counts were highest for DRB1, lowest for HLA-C.

V gene TRBV6-1 combines with J gene TRBJ2-7; D is perhaps TRBD1 (6 bases). The receptor's source is a woman aged 50 to 65 in good health and CMV-seropositive. Sequenced: PBMCs. CDR3 sequence reads: CASSEMDSPSAYEQYF. The CDR3 region has the DNA TGTGCCAGCAGTGAGATGGACAGCCCCAGCGCCTACGAGCAGTACTTC.